The 19 T cell receptor beta chains reported below all come from one sample, sequenced in a study of T cells in Graves' hyperthyroidism and ophthalmopathy. RNA transcripts provided the source from which TCR beta CDR3 regions were amplified. HTBI primers drove first-round RT-PCR of the TCR CDR3. Each CDR3 protein is one row after TCRdb ran MiXCR on the multiplex PCR reads. The table includes under 450,000 distinct CDR3 sequences, 15% to 18% detected once. The sequenced material came from blood. Every receptor here comes from a woman aged 18-30 years with Graves' hyperthyroidism.

This clonotype was observed many times. The chain combines TRBV5-8 with TRBJ2-7; 14 positions agree with TRBD2. J lost 5 bases, V lost 2 bases, and 3 bases had no gene match. The CDR3 is 15 residues long. Germline CDR1 SGHTS, CDR2 YDEGEE. CDR3 residues: CASSFGTSGSNEQYF. CDR3 nucleotides: TGTGCCAGCAGCTTTGGGACTAGCGGGAGCAACGAGCAGTACTTC. The full variable domain, with the rest looked up from reference TRBV5-8 and TRBJ2-7, is EAGVTQSPTHLIKTRGQQATLRCSPISGHTSVYWYQQALGLGLQFLLWYDEGEERNRGNFPPRFSGRQFPNYSSELNVNALELEDSALYLCASSFGTSGSNEQYFGPGTRLTVT.

This clonotype showed up many times. This chain connects TRBV13 to TRBJ2-7; possibly TRBD1 for D (7 bases). Per the germline V gene, CDR1 is PRHDT and CDR2 is FYEKMQ (reference sequence). V gave up 3 bases and J gave up 5 bases, with 23 bases separating them. The CDR3 consists of 17 residues. CDR3 sequence (DNA): TGTGCCAGCAGCTTCAGGGTGCAGGGGGGCGTGAGACACGAGCAGTACTTC. This encodes CASSFRVQGGVRHEQYF.

This clonotype was detected only a few times. This chain uses TRBV9 with TRBJ2-1; D is perhaps TRBD2 (5 bases). With 2 bases removed from V and 8 bases from J, the gap between germline ends came to 14 bases. Germline V gene sequence: CDR1 SGDLS, CDR2 YYNGEE. The CDR3 is 14 amino acids. DNA of the CDR3: TGTGCCAGCAGCGTGGATTCTAGCACCCATGAGCAGTTCTTC. Protein sequence: CASSVDSSTHEQFF.

At least ten counts were recorded for this clonotype. The rearrangement links TRBV6-1 to TRBJ1-4, with D maybe TRBD1 (5 bases). Germline-derived CDR1 and CDR2 are MNHNS and SASEGT. The V and J ends lost 6 bases and 5 bases respectively, with 13 bases between them. CDR3 size: 14 residues. CDR3: CASRSGSENEKLFF. The CDR3 DNA reads TGTGCCAGCAGGTCAGGGAGCGAAAATGAAAAACTGTTTTTT.

This clonotype was observed a handful of times. At one boundary the junction diverges from the germline segment, which might be a read error. The chain links TRBV7-3 to TRBJ2-5; TRBD2 agrees at 10 bases. Germline V lookup: CDR1 SGHTA, CDR2 FQGTGA. CDR3 size: 16 residues. The CDR3 nucleotides are TGTGCCGGCAGCCTCCTAGCGGGGGTAGAACAAGAGACCCAGTACTTC. Translated, it gives CAGSLLAGVEQETQYF. Variable domain in full (rest from reference TRBV7-3 and TRBJ2-5): GAGVSQTPSNKVTEKGKYVELRCDPISGHTALYWYRQSLGQGPEFLIYFQGTGAADDSGLPNDRFFAVRPEGSVSTLKIQRTERGDSAVYLCAGSLLAGVEQETQYFGPGTRLLVL.

This clonotype was picked up many times. The V call is TRBV20-1, the J call TRBJ2-7, with D possibly TRBD1 on 6 matching bases. This CDR3 is built from 14 residues. The V gene lost 3 bases and the J gene lost 0 bases, with 12 bases spanning the gap. Germline lookup yields CDR1 DFQATT and CDR2 SNEGSKA (reference sequence). The CDR3 loop reads CSARSVRGSYEQYF. CDR3 nucleotide sequence: TGCAGTGCTAGGTCGGTCAGGGGCTCCTACGAGCAGTACTTC.

This chain connects TRBV5-4 to TRBJ2-7; 8 bases match TRBD1. Per germline, CDR1 SGHNT and CDR2 YYREEE (reference sequence). Unmatched junction bases numbered 6, after V lost 7 bases and J lost 3 bases. This CDR3 spans 13 amino acids. CDR3 DNA sequence: TGTGCCAGCCGGACCGACAGGGGCTACGAGCAGTACTTC. Amino acids: CASRTDRGYEQYF.

Turning to this clonotype: A much larger clone lies a single base off, so this may be a read error. This chain uses TRBV6-1 with TRBJ1-2; D not certain. CDR3 size: 15 residues. Germline V gives CDR1 MNHNS, CDR2 SASEGT. Deletions cut 3 bases from V and 4 bases from J, with 15 bases between. The CDR3 loop is CASSDGISVLYGYTF. The CDR3 coding sequence is TGTGCCAGCAGTGATGGGATCTCAGTCCTCTATGGCTACACCTTC.

There are many counts of this clonotype. The V call is TRBV2, the J call TRBJ2-1; D unclear. CDR1 is SNHLY and CDR2 is FYNNEI in the germline V gene. This CDR3 contains 12 residues. V was shortened by 1 base and J by 7 bases, with 5 bases between the two germline ends. CDR3 DNA sequence: TGTGCCAGCAGTGAAGAGGGAAATGAGCAGTTCTTC. Its protein product is CASSEEGNEQFF.

This clonotype was counted between two and nine times. This rearrangement joins TRBV30 to TRBJ2-1, with unresolved D. The CDR3 has 11 residues. V lost 4 bases and J lost 4, with 5 bases in between. Germline CDR1 is GTSNPN and CDR2 is SVGIG (reference sequence). Here the CDR3 DNA reads TGTGCCTGGACCCTTTACAATGAGCAGTTCTTC. Protein sequence: CAWTLYNEQFF.

This clonotype occurred many times. The chain joins TRBV5-1 to TRBJ2-5; TRBD2 matches at 10 bases. V was pared by 1 base and J by 6 bases, with 6 bases of the junction left unmatched. This CDR3 is built from 15 residues. CDR1 and CDR2 (germline): SGHRS, YFSETQ. The CDR3 region has the DNA TGCGCCAGCAGCTTGACTAGCGGGATTTGGCAGACCCAGTACTTC. Protein sequence: CASSLTSGIWQTQYF.

This clonotype was observed a few times. The chain links TRBV12-3 or TRBV12-4 to TRBJ1-2; D call uncertain. Trimming left V 3 bases short and J 7 bases short, with 15 bases between. This CDR3 region has 14 residues. This chain's CDR3 is CASSFRAAGGGYTF. For the CDR3, the DNA is TGTGCCAGCAGTTTTAGGGCCGCGGGAGGTGGCTACACCTTC.

This clonotype has at least ten counts. The chain carries TRBV7-9 and TRBJ2-7, with TRBD2 as a possible D gene (5 bases). CDR3 length: 12 residues. The ends were cut back, 4 bases at V and 5 bases at J, with 9 bases in the middle. In germline, CDR1 is SEHNR, CDR2 FQNEAQ (reference sequence). CDR3 bases: TGTGCCAGCAGCTCCGACTACGACGAGCAGTACTTC. Translating gives CASSSDYDEQYF.

The chain links TRBV2 to TRBJ1-1; no clear D. Trimming took 11 bases from V and 4 from J, leaving 17 bases between them. The length of the CDR3 is 13 residues. Germline V gene sequence: CDR1 SNHLY, CDR2 FYNNEI. The CDR3 protein is CAGREGRGTEAFF. The DNA of the CDR3 is TGTGCCGGGAGGGAAGGGCGCGGCACTGAAGCTTTCTTT.

The genes are TRBV28 and TRBJ1-1; D is ambiguous. V was trimmed by 4 bases and J by 1 base, leaving 13 bases between them. Germline V gene data show CDR1 as MDHEN and CDR2 as SYDVKM. The CDR3 is 15 residues long. The CDR3 DNA reads TGTGCCAGCAGTTCCTGGACCGAATGGAACACTGAAGCTTTCTTT. Its protein is CASSSWTEWNTEAFF.

This clonotype was seen repeatedly, ten times or more. This chain joins TRBV20-1 and TRBJ2-1; the match to TRBD2 covers 11 bases. The CDR3 has 15 amino acids. Germline trimming cut 3 bases from V and 3 bases from J; bases unmatched to any gene: 4. In germline, CDR1 is DFQATT, CDR2 SNEGSKA (reference sequence). The CDR3 loop reads CSASPGLAVYNEQFF. As DNA, the CDR3 is TGCAGTGCTAGTCCGGGACTAGCGGTCTACAATGAGCAGTTCTTC.

This clonotype was seen a few times. The V gene is TRBV6-1, the J gene TRBJ1-2; D unresolved. This CDR3 has 14 residues. Trimming took 0 bases from V and 5 from J, leaving 10 bases between them. Germline V gene lookup returns CDR1 MNHNS and CDR2 SASEGT. For the CDR3, the DNA is TGTGCCAGCAGTGAAGCCCCCGGGCCGTATGGCTACACCTTC. It codes for CASSEAPGPYGYTF.

At least ten counts were recorded for this clonotype. The CDR3 DNA is TGTGCCAGCAGCCCCGCCGGGACTAGCGTTTGGACCCAGTACTTC. This codes for CASSPAGTSVWTQYF. This sequence joins TRBV7-3 and TRBJ2-5, with 10 bases fitting TRBD2. V trimming: 5 bases; J trimming: 7 bases; junction bases outside the gene matches: 10. In germline, CDR1 is SGHTA, CDR2 FQGTGA. The CDR3 is 15 amino acids.

Ten or more counts support this clonotype. V gene TRBV30 combines with J gene TRBJ1-5; 11 nucleotides align to TRBD1. The CDR3 covers 15 residues. Germline-derived CDR1 and CDR2 are GTSNPN and SVGIG (reference sequence). Losses at the gene ends were 1 base for V and 7 bases for J; bases not matched to a gene: 6. The CDR3 reads CAWSGGQGAGQPQHF. The DNA of the CDR3 is TGTGCCTGGAGTGGAGGACAGGGGGCAGGACAGCCCCAGCATTTT. Looking up the rest from reference TRBV30 and TRBJ1-5 gives the full variable domain: SQTIHQWPATLVQPVGSPLSLECTVEGTSNPNLYWYRQAAGRGLQLLFYSVGIGQISSEVPQNLSASRPQDRQFILSSKKLLLSDSGFYLCAWSGGQGAGQPQHFGDGTRLSIL.